These 27 T cell receptor beta chains were sequenced from one sample in a study of Graves' ophthalmopathy and Graves' hyperthyroidism. Scientists amplified the TCR beta CDR3 regions from RNA transcripts. Second-round multiplex PCR came after a first-round RT-PCR that employed HTBI primers. Each CDR3 protein gets one entry after TCRdb re-called the multiplex PCR reads with MiXCR. The top ten clones hold around 10% of a sample with approximately 1.2 million distinct CDR3 sequences, 35% to 40% of them seen once. Sample: peripheral blood or thyroid tissue (not recorded which). The receptor set was obtained from an adult man with Graves' hyperthyroidism.

About this clonotype: Germline is not matched at one junction end, which may reflect a read error. This chain uses TRBV20-1 with TRBJ2-3, with 9 bases identical to TRBD2. Germline V gene data show CDR1 as DFQATT and CDR2 as SNEGSKA (reference sequence). The CDR3 is 15 residues long. Here the CDR3 DNA reads TGCAGTGCTAGAAAGGTAGCGGGAGAATACGATACTCAGTATTTT. This gives the protein CSARKVAGEYDTQYF.

This clonotype was seen more than once but under ten times. CDR3 in amino acids: CASSSPERESYQETQYF. The DNA for the CDR3 is TGTGCCAGCAGCTCTCCCGAGCGGGAGTCGTACCAAGAGACCCAGTACTTC. The rearrangement links TRBV5-4 to TRBJ2-5; 8 bases map to TRBD2. J lost 0 bases, V lost 3 bases, and 10 bases had no gene match. Germline lookup yields CDR1 SGHNT and CDR2 YYREEE (reference sequence). The CDR3 length is 17 residues.

As to this clonotype: Lacking the conserved final phenylalanine or tryptophan, this CDR3 likely reflects a read error. The DNA is left out, because the CDR3 cannot be placed on it with certainty; the CDR3 is given as TCRdb lists it. The chain uses TRBV12-3 or TRBV12-4 and TRBJ1-5. Termini included, the CDR3 measures 8 amino acids. CDR3 region: CASSPDVT.

This clonotype was detected a few times. CDR3 nucleotide sequence: TGTGCCAGCAGCCGCACGGATTCACCCCTCCACTTT. This sequence encodes CASSRTDSPLHF. V and J are TRBV7-8 and TRBJ1-6; D unclear. There are 12 residues in the CDR3. The V gene lost 5 bases and the J gene lost 8 bases, with 7 bases spanning the gap. Per germline, CDR1 SGHVS and CDR2 FQNEAQ. Full variable domain (remainder filled in from reference TRBV7-8 and TRBJ1-6): GAGVSQSPRYKVAKRGQDVALRCDPISGHVSLFWYQQALGQGPEFLTYFQNEAQLDKSGLPSDRFFAERPEGSVSTLKIQRTQQEDSAVYLCASSRTDSPLHFGNGTRLTVT.

The genes are TRBV20-1 and TRBJ2-3, with D hard to call. There are 11 residues in the CDR3. Germline V gives CDR1 DFQATT, CDR2 SNEGSKA (reference sequence). The V end lost 7 bases, the J end lost 2 bases, and 7 bases lay between the germline ends. The CDR3: CSVWYTDTQYF. The CDR3 nucleotides read TGCAGTGTGTGGTACACAGATACGCAGTATTTT.

This clonotype was seen ten or more times. The chain combines TRBV7-2 with TRBJ1-1; weak D call: TRBD1 (6 bases). Trimming shortened V by 8 bases and J by 8 bases, and 24 bases separated the two germline ends. The CDR3 is 15 amino acids. Germline CDR1 and CDR2: SGHTA and FQGNSA. The CDR3 region is CASGSPWGRLREAFF. CDR3 nucleotide sequence: TGTGCCAGCGGTTCCCCTTGGGGGCGCCTCAGGGAAGCTTTCTTT.

This clonotype showed up many times. The chain is built from TRBV2 and TRBJ1-5, with a possible D match to TRBD1 (6 bases). CDR1 is SNHLY and CDR2 is FYNNEI in the germline V gene. This CDR3 contains 13 residues. The ends were cut back, 6 bases at V and 4 bases at J, with 10 bases in the middle. The CDR3 loop is CASRRQENQPQHF. The CDR3 nucleotides are TGTGCCAGCAGACGACAGGAAAATCAGCCCCAGCATTTT.

This clonotype was counted a few times. The chain combines TRBV20-1 with TRBJ1-5, with TRBD1 identical over 8 bases. V was pared by 1 base and J by 9 bases, with 11 bases of the junction left unmatched. CDR3 length: 15 residues. Germline CDR1 DFQATT, CDR2 SNEGSKA (reference sequence). The CDR3 is CSARAPTQGARPQHF. The CDR3 nucleotides are TGCAGTGCTAGAGCGCCTACCCAGGGGGCACGGCCCCAGCATTTT.

This clonotype was observed a few times. This chain uses TRBV20-1 with TRBJ2-7, with 10 bases matching TRBD2. Germline-derived CDR1 and CDR2 are DFQATT and SNEGSKA (reference sequence). The length of the CDR3 is 15 residues. V was pared by 5 bases and J by 2 bases, with 9 bases of the junction left unmatched. CDR3 sequence reads: CSAPSKSGGAYEQYF. Written as DNA, the CDR3 is TGCAGTGCTCCGAGTAAAAGCGGGGGGGCCTACGAGCAGTACTTC.

The chain couples TRBV6-5 to TRBJ2-2; weak D call: TRBD1 (6 bases). Germline-derived CDR1 and CDR2 are MNHEY and SVGAGI. V was pared by 0 bases and J by 7 bases, with 15 bases between. The CDR3 runs to 16 residues. DNA of the CDR3: TGTGCCAGCAGTTACTCGCCGGACAGACCCCGCGGGGAGCTGTTTTTT. Residues: CASSYSPDRPRGELFF.

A few counts support this clonotype. This chain connects TRBV9 to TRBJ2-2; maybe TRBD1 (6 bases). The germline V and J ends were trimmed by 0 bases and 3 bases, with 15 bases remaining between them. CDR3 length: 17 residues. The germline CDR1 and CDR2 sequences are SGDLS and YYNGEE. The CDR3 DNA sequence: TGTGCCAGCAGCGTAGCCCAGGGGTCGCCCGACACCGGGGAGCTGTTTTTT. Its protein is CASSVAQGSPDTGELFF.

This sequence joins TRBV15 and TRBJ2-7; 10 bases agree with TRBD2. CDR1 and CDR2 from the germline V gene are LNHNV and YYDKDF (reference sequence). The CDR3 has 15 amino acids. V lost 3 bases, J lost 4 bases, and 6 bases stayed unmatched. CDR3 nucleotide sequence: TGTGCCACCAGCAGGCCAGCGGGAGGGTCTTACGAGCAGTACTTC. Amino acid sequence: CATSRPAGGSYEQYF.

A note on this clonotype: A much larger clone lies one base from this, so it may be a read error. The J gene is TRBJ1-6, the V gene TRBV9; no firm D call. Germline CDR1 is SGDLS and CDR2 is YYNGEE. The CDR3 runs to 13 residues. Deletions cut 4 bases from V and 7 bases from J, with 9 bases between. CDR3 nucleotides: TGTGCCAGCAGCAGTACCACGAATTCACCCCTCCACTTT. Translation: CASSSTTNSPLHF. Together with reference TRBV9 and TRBJ1-6, the CDR3 gives the full variable domain: DSGVTQTPKHLITATGQRVTLRCSPRSGDLSVYWYQQSLDQGLQFLIQYYNGEERAKGNILERFSAQQFPDLHSELNLSSLELGDSALYFCASSSTTNSPLHFGNGTRLTVT.

With regard to this clonotype: This may be a read error: a much more frequent sequence differs by one nucleotide. The J gene is TRBJ2-7, the V gene TRBV20-1; 10 bases fit TRBD2. With 6 bases clipped from V and 1 base from J, the junction kept 6 bases outside the gene matches. Germline-derived CDR1 and CDR2 are DFQATT and SNEGSKA (reference sequence). This CDR3 comprises 14 residues. This chain's CDR3 is CSAVGTSESYEQYF. The CDR3 DNA reads as TGCAGTGCAGTCGGGACTAGCGAATCCTACGAGCAGTACTTC.

There are many counts of this clonotype. This chain uses TRBV4-3 with TRBJ1-2, with 11 nucleotides matching TRBD1. J gave up 3 bases and V 4 bases, and 10 bases lay outside the gene matches. In germline, CDR1 is LGHNA, CDR2 YSLEER. CDR3 length: 17 residues. The chain's CDR3 is CASSLQDTGQGDYGYTF. As DNA, the CDR3 is TGCGCCAGCAGCCTACAAGATACGGGACAGGGGGACTATGGCTACACCTTC.

Ten or more counts support this clonotype. The V and J genes are TRBV20-1 and TRBJ1-5, with D perhaps TRBD1 (5 bases). Between the trimmed V and J ends, which lost 3 bases and 0 bases, there was a span of 12 bases. Looked up from germline, CDR1 is DFQATT and CDR2 is SNEGSKA (reference sequence). This CDR3 has 15 residues. The CDR3: CSARIRDVSNQPQHF. The DNA of the CDR3 is TGCAGTGCTAGGATCCGGGACGTTAGCAATCAGCCCCAGCATTTT.

About this clonotype: One end of the junction does not line up with germline, which may come from a read error. The gene calls are TRBV12-3 or TRBV12-4 and TRBJ2-5; D is possibly TRBD1 or TRBD2 (6 bases each). The CDR3 has 14 amino acids. CDR3 coding DNA: TGTGCCAGCACAGCTCTGACGGGGGCCGTCCATGTTATCTTC. Translated: CASTALTGAVHVIF.

The chain uses TRBV10-3 and TRBJ1-1; D gene uncertain. CDR3 length: 13 residues. CDR1 ENHRY and CDR2 SYGVKD come from the germline V gene. The V end lost 4 bases, the J end lost 1 base, and 7 bases lay between the germline ends. The CDR3 nucleotides are TGTGCCATCAGTGTTGCAGAGAACACTGAAGCTTTCTTT. This gives the protein CAISVAENTEAFF.

This clonotype was observed once. The chain has TRBV7-9 and TRBJ2-3; 8 nucleotides match TRBD2. Germline CDR1 is SEHNR and CDR2 is FQNEAQ (reference sequence). The CDR3 covers 14 residues. Losses at the gene ends were 3 bases for V and 3 bases for J; bases not matched to a gene: 2. CDR3 nucleotide sequence: TGTGCCAGCAGCTTCGAGCGGGAGACAGATACGCAGTATTTT. Amino acids: CASSFERETDTQYF.

V and J are TRBV20-1 and TRBJ2-2; possibly TRBD2 for D (5 bases). V was pared by 5 bases and J by 5 bases, with 15 bases between. CDR3 length equals 14 residues. Germline V lookup: CDR1 DFQATT, CDR2 SNEGSKA (reference sequence). In nucleotides, the CDR3 is TGCAGTGCTTACCCGATCCTAGCTACCGGGGAGCTGTTTTTT. Translated: CSAYPILATGELFF.

The chain employs TRBV27 and TRBJ1-1; maybe TRBD1 (6 bases). V was pared by 10 bases and J by 6 bases, with 15 bases between. The CDR3 totals 12 residues. The germline CDR1 and CDR2 sequences are MNHEY and SMNVEV (reference sequence). Here the CDR3 reads CATSWGGSEAFF. The CDR3 DNA sequence: TGTGCCACCTCTTGGGGGGGCTCTGAAGCTTTCTTT.

The gene calls are TRBV20-1 and TRBJ1-1; D unclear. Germline-derived CDR1 and CDR2 are DFQATT and SNEGSKA (reference sequence). The V gene lost 3 bases and the J gene lost 5 bases, with 16 bases spanning the gap. The CDR3 extends over 14 amino acids. The DNA for the CDR3 is TGCAGTGCTAGTCCCATGGGGTGGACGACTGAAGCTTTCTTT. This codes for CSASPMGWTTEAFF.

The rearrangement uses TRBV19 and TRBJ2-2; D uncertain. CDR1 LNHDA and CDR2 SQIVND come from the germline V gene (reference sequence). This CDR3 comprises 16 residues. V gave up 4 bases and J gave up 2 bases, with 14 bases separating them. The CDR3 DNA follows: TGTGCCAGTAGTAGCGGTCCTAGGATTAACACCGGGGAGCTGTTTTTT. Its protein is CASSSGPRINTGELFF.

This clonotype was seen ten or more times. This rearrangement joins TRBV29-1 to TRBJ1-1; D unclear. The CDR3 is made up of 11 amino acids. Trimming took off 3 bases at V and 1 base at J, with 3 bases between the two ends. CDR1 and CDR2 (germline): SQVTM, ANQGSEA. The CDR3: CSVETNTEAFF. CDR3 sequence (DNA): TGCAGCGTTGAGACGAACACTGAAGCTTTCTTT.

This clonotype was observed at least ten times. The V call is TRBV5-5, the J call TRBJ1-1; 8 nucleotides agree with TRBD1. V shed 5 bases and J 1 base; nucleotides not matched to a gene: 4. In germline, CDR1 is SGHKS, CDR2 YYEKEE (reference sequence). The CDR3 loop spans 14 amino acids. CDR3 residues: CASSSGQANTEAFF. The CDR3 DNA is TGTGCCAGCAGTTCGGGACAGGCGAACACTGAAGCTTTCTTT.

V and J are TRBV6-6 and TRBJ1-4, with 9 positions matching TRBD1. Per the germline V gene, CDR1 is MNHNY and CDR2 is SVGAGI (reference sequence). The ends lost 4 bases at V and 7 bases at J; junction bases unmatched: 1. This CDR3 contains 13 residues. CDR3 loop: CASSWGQGEKLFF. The DNA of the CDR3 is TGTGCCAGCAGTTGGGGACAGGGTGAAAAACTGTTTTTT.

J is TRBJ1-1 and V is TRBV9; TRBD1 agrees at 10 bases. The CDR3 runs to 15 residues. Germline V CDR1 and CDR2: SGDLS, YYNGEE. The ends lost 3 bases at V and 1 base at J; junction bases unmatched: 3. The CDR3, as DNA: TGTGCCAGCAGCGCCCGGACAGGGGGGAACACTGAAGCTTTCTTT. This gives the protein CASSARTGGNTEAFF. Complete variable domain (other parts from reference TRBV9 and TRBJ1-1): DSGVTQTPKHLITATGQRVTLRCSPRSGDLSVYWYQQSLDQGLQFLIQYYNGEERAKGNILERFSAQQFPDLHSELNLSSLELGDSALYFCASSARTGGNTEAFFGQGTRLTVV.